This T cell receptor beta chain emerged from a study of T cells in Graves' hyperthyroidism and ophthalmopathy. The V gene's germline CDR1 is LNHDA and CDR2 SQIVND (reference sequence). V gave up 2 bases and J gave up 0 bases, with 8 bases separating them. This CDR3 is built from 15 residues. Diagnosis of hyperthyroidism was new in patients aged 18 to 65, and its duration was under 2 months. Thyroid ultrasound and orbital computed tomography, with clinical symptoms and serum thyroxine and TRAb, informed diagnoses. An approximately 10 ml volume of fresh peripheral blood provided the PBMCs. RNA transcripts gave rise to amplified TCR beta CDR3 regions. HTBI primers drove first-round RT-PCR of the TCR CDR3. A single record per CDR3 protein comes from TCRdb applying MiXCR to the multiplex PCR reads. Of roughly 630,000 distinct CDR3 sequences detected, around a sixth appear once; the ten largest clones hold roughly 7.3%.

Findings of the study overall: Most clonotypes that expanded in the thyroid above 0.001 also showed up in blood.

A word on this clonotype: Its antigen is not identified.

The sequence was obtained from a woman aged 25 to 39 with Graves' hyperthyroidism. The sequenced material came from blood. V is TRBV19 and J is TRBJ2-1; D possibly corresponds to TRBD1 (6 bases). The CDR3 reads CASSITGRSYNEQFF. CDR3 coding DNA: TGTGCCAGTAGTATAACAGGGCGCTCCTACAATGAGCAGTTCTTC. Filled out from reference TRBV19 and TRBJ2-1, the complete variable domain reads DGGITQSPKYLFRKEGQNVTLSCEQNLNHDAMYWYRQDPGQGLRLIYYSQIVNDFQKGDIAEGYSVSREKKESFPLTVTSAQKNPTAFYLCASSITGRSYNEQFFGPGTRLTVL.